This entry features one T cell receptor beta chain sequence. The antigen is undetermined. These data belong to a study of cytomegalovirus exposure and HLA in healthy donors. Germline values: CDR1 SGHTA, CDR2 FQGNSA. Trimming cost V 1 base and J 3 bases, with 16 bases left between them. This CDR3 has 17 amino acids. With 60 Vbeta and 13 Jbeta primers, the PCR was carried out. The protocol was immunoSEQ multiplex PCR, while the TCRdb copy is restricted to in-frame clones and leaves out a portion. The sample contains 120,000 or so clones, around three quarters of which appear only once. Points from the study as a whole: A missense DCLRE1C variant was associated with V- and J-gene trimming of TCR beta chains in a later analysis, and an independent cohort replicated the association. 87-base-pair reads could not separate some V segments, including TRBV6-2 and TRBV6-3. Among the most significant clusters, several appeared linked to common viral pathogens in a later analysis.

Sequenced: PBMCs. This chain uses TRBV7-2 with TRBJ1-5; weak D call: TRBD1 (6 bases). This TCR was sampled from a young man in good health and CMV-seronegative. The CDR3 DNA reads TGTGCCAGCAGCTTAGGGGGTAGGGGGTTAGCCAATCAGCCCCAGCATTTT. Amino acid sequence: CASSLGGRGLANQPQHF.